This T cell receptor beta chain was sequenced in a study of OX40 agonist ivuxolimab in advanced cancers. Study-wide context: Ivuxolimab, which targeted the costimulatory receptor OX40 (CD134), was an agonistic, fully human IgG2 monoclonal antibody. Prior anti-PD-1, anti-PD-L1 or anti-CTLA-4 therapy was permitted, and 30% to 45% of dose-escalation patients had received checkpoint inhibitors. The monotherapy dose-escalation portion (N ≈ 50 patients) of the phase I ivuxolimab trial is reported in the paper. Of the roughly 54 dose-escalation patients, hepatocellular carcinoma was present in about 20, melanoma in around 15, renal cell carcinoma in 9 and head and neck cancer in 9. The purpose of peripheral TCRbeta sequencing was to test whether ivuxolimab changed TCR sequence diversity and led to clonal T-cell expansion. Partial responses occurred in three dose-escalation patients, of whom one had hepatocellular carcinoma and two had cutaneous melanoma. Intravenous ivuxolimab was administered to patients every 2 weeks at six dose levels: 0.01, 0.1, 0.3, 1.5, 3 and 10 mg/kg. A male proportion of around 83% and a mean age of approximately 61 years, ranging from roughly 23 to 80, were recorded for the dose-escalation cohort. Overall study outcomes, separate from this receptor: At doses of 0.1 to 3.0 mg/kg, clonal expansion of both CD4+ and CD8+ T cells in blood was seen between baseline and week 6. Partial responders in the 0.1-3.0 mg/kg groups had among the lowest normalized peripheral clonal expansion, especially among CD8+ T cells. After ivuxolimab, more expanded clones were found on average in CD8+ T cells than in CD4+ T cells. The antigen specificity of the clonally expanded peripheral T cells was not determined. Low levels of normalized T-cell clonal expansion were also shown by some nonresponding patients.

With regard to this clone: The clone's antigen remains unknown. Within one base of it there is no much larger clone, and no base qualities were kept.

From the cysteine up to the phenylalanine, the CDR3 has a length of 17 residues. Only CDR3 DNA remains: 51 bases, in frame from the first base. The junction shows trimming of 2 bases on V and 12 bases on J, and the gene matches do not reach 17 bases of it. CDR1 and CDR2, per the germline V gene, are MNHNS and SASEGT. For sequencing of the TCRbeta CDR3 region, genomic DNA was extracted from the sorted cells. The immunoSEQ Assay was used to sequence the TCRbeta CDR3 regions. Entries here come from immuneACCESS through TCRdb and include only in-frame sequences with V and J called. Some clones fail to appear in such tables; in the studies checked, an unresolved V gene covers under half of the shortfall, and the cause of the remainder is unknown. The sample includes under 75,000 clones, with 81% observed a single time. Roughly 1% of the sample rests with the top ten. Patients with autoimmune disease history or receiving systemic immunosuppression were excluded from the trial. In every dose cohort, peripheral blood was drawn for TCR sequencing at baseline, cycle 4 day 1, and cycle 7 day 1. The samples were drawn from a first-in-human, open-label, multicenter phase I dose-escalation trial of ivuxolimab. Adults with locally advanced or metastatic head and neck squamous cell, hepatocellular, melanoma or renal cell carcinoma were enrolled in the trial. Before TCR sequencing, CD4+ T cells and CD8+ T cells were sorted from peripheral blood as separate populations.

Source: CD4+ or CD8+ T cells sorted from blood, taken in a trial of the OX40 agonist ivuxolimab. The origin of this receptor is an adult with an advanced solid tumor such as melanoma, head and neck, liver or kidney cancer. The chain uses TRBV6-1 and TRBJ2-2; 8 central nucleotides agree with TRBD1. Here the CDR3 is given as CASSERRAGGLMSQLFF. The DNA reads as follows: TGTGCCAGCAGTGAAAGGAGGGCAGGGGGCCTTATGAGCCAGCTGTTTTTT.